This TCR beta chain was captured by sequencing in a study of identical twins (dated by TCRdb to the mid-2010s). Describing the broader study: The study deep-sequenced TCR alpha and beta repertoires from monozygotic twins, unrelated adults of various ages and cord blood to test whether fetal clonotypes persist. To rule out contamination, replicate twin experiments were performed at different times with different library preparation protocols.

On the study overall, not on this receptor specifically: Abundant cord blood beta clonotypes had fewer insertions, young adult naive repertoires showed a similar but weaker trend, and memory repertoires showed no such trend. Compared with coincidental sharing between unrelated individuals, out-of-frame TCR alpha sequences shared between twins had an excess of sequences with low generation probability. In monozygotic twins, out-of-frame TCR alpha sharing was systematically underestimated by recombination models, although the models agreed with sharing between unrelated individuals. Because the same donors could not be followed over many years, the conclusions depended on cross-sectional statistical analysis. Zero-insertion analyses could be partly confounded by invariant T cells such as MAIT and iNKT, although diverse VJ usage argued against such confounding for most clonotypes. In beta out-of-frame sequences, excess twin sharing was weaker, because having fewer shared sequences lowered the signal-to-noise ratio.

This clonotype has just a few counts. Its antigen has not been determined. Base-call qualities are not available, and no considerably larger clone is one nucleotide away. Libraries were made using 5' RACE. The sample was run on an Illumina HiSeq 2000. A universal primer binding site was introduced by template switching, and a unique molecular identifier was present in the final cDNA, enabling accurate counting of TCR cDNA molecules. Specific primers in the conserved constant-segment region were used to synthesize first-strand cDNA for TCR alpha and beta chains. Each cDNA library was double barcoded, with a SMART-Mk sample barcode plus Illumina barcodes, to control for contamination. Two successive PCR steps introduced TruSeq adapter sequences along with Illumina sample barcodes. The TCR alpha and beta cDNA libraries were sequenced on the Illumina HiSeq platform using custom primers. The original pipeline was this. Raw reads were processed with MiGEC to extract unique molecular identifiers, and MiXCR was used to determine CDR3 positions. Recombination models were inferred per individual with the repgenHMM and IGoR tools using an EM algorithm. Shared clonotype analysis was performed with the tcR package in R, normalizing sharing by the product of cloneset sizes. To study raw recombination free of thymic and clonal selection effects, out-of-frame nonproductive sequences were analyzed. TCRdb passed the public sequencing reads through fastp at Q25 and MiXCR, retaining productive beta sequences. Rows merge per CDR3 protein into single entries with the most common DNA and genes. For this entry, the V and J calls and clone size follow TCRdb and not the study's own pipeline. This sample holds 350,000 to 600,000 distinct CDR3 sequences; about 14% were observed only once. The ten largest clonotypes hold around 0.48% of the sample.

CDR1 LGHDT and CDR2 YNNKEL are derived from the germline V gene (reference sequence). The V and J ends are trimmed by 4 bases and 7 bases, leaving 22 bases between them. CDR3 length: 16 amino acids, cysteine to phenylalanine. The CDR3 DNA has 48 bases and is translated from base 1. All donors were healthy Caucasians. The twin cohort comprised three pairs of female monozygotic twins, all aged roughly 18 to 29 years. Positive isolation kits from Invitrogen were used to isolate CD4+ and CD8+ T cell populations. These records were also assigned to another study, of yellow fever vaccine responses in identical twins. As noted in the second study: The T cell response to vaccination in identical twins was reported by the authors to appear partly convergent and partly personalized. In the study, vaccine-responding T cell clones were precisely tracked in identical twins.

This receptor was taken from a woman under 30 in good health. Sequenced: CD4+ T cells sorted from blood. The sequence links TRBV3-1 to TRBJ1-1; D gene: possibly TRBD1, on 5 matching bases. The DNA reads TGTGCCAGCAGCCCCCTGAGCCGCAGGGAGGACGGTGAAGCTTTCTTT. It is translated as CASSPLSRREDGEAFF.